Listed here are 3 T cell receptor beta chains from one sample, sequenced in a study of regulatory T cells in long-lasting Graves disease. Time point: newly diagnosed GD, antithyroid drugs for less than 3 months. Following extraction of RNA from PBMCs, that RNA was used to make the TCR library. Researchers made TCR beta libraries by using iRepertoire HTBI primers and running Arm-PCR on CDR3 regions. TCRdb passed the multiplex PCR reads through MiXCR, listing each CDR3 protein once. The table shows around 250,000 distinct CDR3 sequences, with 15% to 20% occurring only once. The sequencing used peripheral blood mononuclear cells (PBMCs), collected at new diagnosis, from a patient treated with antithyroid drugs. Receptors were obtained from a female donor with Graves disease.

Many counts were recorded for this clonotype. The chain links TRBV11-2 to TRBJ2-7, with 8 nucleotides matching TRBD1. The CDR3 extends over 17 amino acids. Germline V gene sequence: CDR1 SGHAT, CDR2 FQNNGV. The J segment lost 7 bases and the V segment lost 4 bases, leaving 18 bases of the junction unmatched. The CDR3 nucleotides read TGTGCCAGCAGCTGGGCCCCGACAGGGGCTGATCGGGGTGAGCAGTACTTC. Encoded protein: CASSWAPTGADRGEQYF.

At least ten counts were recorded for this clonotype. This chain uses TRBV6-1 with TRBJ1-1; TRBD1 is a possible D gene (6 bases). Between the trimmed V and J ends, which lost 6 bases and 2 bases, there was a span of 10 bases. Germline CDR1 is MNHNS and CDR2 is SASEGT. CDR3 length: 13 amino acids. CDR3 sequence reads: CASSQQGNTEAFF. The CDR3 bases are TGTGCCAGCAGCCAACAGGGTAACACTGAAGCTTTCTTT.

The table lists this clonotype with many counts. The J gene is TRBJ2-2, the V gene TRBV6-9, with TRBD2 matching 11 bases. V shed 3 bases, J shed 5 bases, and the junction held 11 bases outside the gene matches. Germline values: CDR1 MNHGY, CDR2 SVAAGI. The CDR3 totals 18 residues. The CDR3 bases are TGTGCCAGCAGTTACTTGGCTAGCGGGAGGTATGGGACCGGGGAGCTGTTTTTT. Translated: CASSYLASGRYGTGELFF.